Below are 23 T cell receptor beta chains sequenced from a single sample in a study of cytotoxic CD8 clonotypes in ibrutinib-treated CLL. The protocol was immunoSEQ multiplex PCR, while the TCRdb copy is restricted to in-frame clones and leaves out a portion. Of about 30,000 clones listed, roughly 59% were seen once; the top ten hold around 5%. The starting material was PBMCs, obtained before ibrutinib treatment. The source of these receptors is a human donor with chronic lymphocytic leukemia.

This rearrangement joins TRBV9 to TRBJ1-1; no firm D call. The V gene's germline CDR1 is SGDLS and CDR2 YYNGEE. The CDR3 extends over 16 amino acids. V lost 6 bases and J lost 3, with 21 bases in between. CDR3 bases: TGTGCCAGCACCCGTGGAGGAGCCGTGGTGGACACTGAAGCTTTCTTT. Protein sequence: CASTRGGAVVDTEAFF.

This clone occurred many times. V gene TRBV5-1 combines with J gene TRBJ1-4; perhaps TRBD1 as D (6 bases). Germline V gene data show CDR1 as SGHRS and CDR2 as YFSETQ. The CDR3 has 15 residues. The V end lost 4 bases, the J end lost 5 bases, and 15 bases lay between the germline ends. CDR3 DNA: TGCGCCAGCAGCCAAAAGACAGGAACGAATGAAAAACTGTTTTTT. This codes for CASSQKTGTNEKLFF.

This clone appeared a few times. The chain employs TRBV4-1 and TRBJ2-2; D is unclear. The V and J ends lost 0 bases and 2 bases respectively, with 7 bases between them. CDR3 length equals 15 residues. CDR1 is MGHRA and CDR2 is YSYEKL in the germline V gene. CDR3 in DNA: TGCGCCAGCAGCCAAGATTACGTTAACACCGGGGAGCTGTTTTTT. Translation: CASSQDYVNTGELFF.

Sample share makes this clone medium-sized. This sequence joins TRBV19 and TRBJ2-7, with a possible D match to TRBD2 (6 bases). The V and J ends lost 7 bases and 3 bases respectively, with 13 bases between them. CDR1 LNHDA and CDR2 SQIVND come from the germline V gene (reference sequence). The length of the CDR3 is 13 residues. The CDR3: CASKAGYHYEQYF. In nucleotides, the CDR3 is TGTGCCAGTAAGGCGGGATACCACTACGAGCAGTACTTC.

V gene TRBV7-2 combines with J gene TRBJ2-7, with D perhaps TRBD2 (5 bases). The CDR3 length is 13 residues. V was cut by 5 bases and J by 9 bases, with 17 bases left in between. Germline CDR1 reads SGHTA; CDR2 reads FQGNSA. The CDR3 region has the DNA TGTGCCAGCAGCCCCACCCCAGCCGGAGGGCAGTACTTC. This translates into CASSPTPAGGQYF.

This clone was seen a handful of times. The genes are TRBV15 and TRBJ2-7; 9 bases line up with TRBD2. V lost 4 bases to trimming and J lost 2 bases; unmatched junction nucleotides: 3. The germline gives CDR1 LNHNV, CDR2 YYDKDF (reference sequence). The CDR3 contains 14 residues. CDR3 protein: CATSIAGETYEQYF. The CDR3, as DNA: TGTGCCACCAGCATAGCGGGAGAGACCTACGAGCAGTACTTC. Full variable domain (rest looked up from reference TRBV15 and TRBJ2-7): DAMVIQNPRYQVTQFGKPVTLSCSQTLNHNVMYWYQQKSSQAPKLLFHYYDKDFNNEADTPDNFQSRRPNTSFCFLDIRSPGLGDTAMYLCATSIAGETYEQYFGPGTRLTVT.

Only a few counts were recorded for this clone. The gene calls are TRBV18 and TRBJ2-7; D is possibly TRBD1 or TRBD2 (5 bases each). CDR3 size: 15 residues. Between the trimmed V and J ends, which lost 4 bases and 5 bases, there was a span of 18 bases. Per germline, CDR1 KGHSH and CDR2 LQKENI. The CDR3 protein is CASSLGTTWAHEQYF. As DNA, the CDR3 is TGTGCCAGCTCACTGGGGACGACCTGGGCTCACGAGCAGTACTTC.

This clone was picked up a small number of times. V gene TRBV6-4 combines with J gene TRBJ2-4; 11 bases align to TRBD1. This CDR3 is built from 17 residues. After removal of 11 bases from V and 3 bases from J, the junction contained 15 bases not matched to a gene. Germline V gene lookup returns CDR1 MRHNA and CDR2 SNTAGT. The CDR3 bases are TGTGCCCGGGAGCGGACAGGGGGCCCGTGGGTCAAAAACATTCAGTACTTC. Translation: CARERTGGPWVKNIQYF.

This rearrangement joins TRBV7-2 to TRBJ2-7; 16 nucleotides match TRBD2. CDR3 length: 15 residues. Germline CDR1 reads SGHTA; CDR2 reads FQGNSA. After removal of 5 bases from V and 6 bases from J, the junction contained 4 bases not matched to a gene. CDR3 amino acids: CASSEGLAGGLEQYF. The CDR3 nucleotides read TGTGCCAGCAGCGAGGGACTAGCGGGGGGGCTCGAGCAGTACTTC.

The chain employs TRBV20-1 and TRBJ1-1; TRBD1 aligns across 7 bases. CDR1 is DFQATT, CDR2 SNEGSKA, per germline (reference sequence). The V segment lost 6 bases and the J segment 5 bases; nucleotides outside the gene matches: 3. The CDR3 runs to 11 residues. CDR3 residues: CSARGGTEAFF. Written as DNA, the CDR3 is TGCAGTGCCAGGGGGGGAACTGAAGCTTTCTTT.

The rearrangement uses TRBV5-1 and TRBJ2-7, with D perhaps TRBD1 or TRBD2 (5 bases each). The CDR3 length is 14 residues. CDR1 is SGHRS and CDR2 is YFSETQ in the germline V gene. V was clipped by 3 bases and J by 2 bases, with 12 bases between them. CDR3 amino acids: CASSSTGTTYEQYF. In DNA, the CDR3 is TGCGCCAGCAGCTCAACCGGGACCACCTACGAGCAGTACTTC.

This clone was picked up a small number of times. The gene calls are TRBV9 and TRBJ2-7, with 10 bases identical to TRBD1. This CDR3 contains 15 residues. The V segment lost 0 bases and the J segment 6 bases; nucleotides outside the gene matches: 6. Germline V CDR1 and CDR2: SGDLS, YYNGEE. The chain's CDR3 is CASSVGGTGELEQYF. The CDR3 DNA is TGTGCCAGCAGCGTAGGAGGGACAGGGGAGCTCGAGCAGTACTTC. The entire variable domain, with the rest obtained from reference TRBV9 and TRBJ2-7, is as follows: DSGVTQTPKHLITATGQRVTLRCSPRSGDLSVYWYQQSLDQGLQFLIQYYNGEERAKGNILERFSAQQFPDLHSELNLSSLELGDSALYFCASSVGGTGELEQYFGPGTRLTVT.

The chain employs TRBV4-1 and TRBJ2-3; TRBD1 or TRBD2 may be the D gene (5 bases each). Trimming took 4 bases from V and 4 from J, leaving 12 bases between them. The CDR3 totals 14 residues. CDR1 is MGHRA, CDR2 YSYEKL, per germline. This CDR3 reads CASSPEGWADTQYF. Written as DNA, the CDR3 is TGCGCCAGCAGCCCTGAGGGGTGGGCAGATACGCAGTATTTT.

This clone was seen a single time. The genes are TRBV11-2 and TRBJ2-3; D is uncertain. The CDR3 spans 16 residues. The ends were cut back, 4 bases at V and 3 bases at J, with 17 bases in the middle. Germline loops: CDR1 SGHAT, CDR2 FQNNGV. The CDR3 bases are TGTGCCAGCAGCTCTCAAGGGCGCGAGGAAACAGATACGCAGTATTTT. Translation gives CASSSQGREETDTQYF.

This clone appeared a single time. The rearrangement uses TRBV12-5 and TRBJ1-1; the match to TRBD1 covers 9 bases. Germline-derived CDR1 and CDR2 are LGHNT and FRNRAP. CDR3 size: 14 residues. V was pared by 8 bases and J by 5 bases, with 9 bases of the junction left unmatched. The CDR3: CASNQQGARTEAFF. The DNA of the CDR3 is TGTGCTAGTAACCAACAGGGGGCGAGGACTGAAGCTTTCTTT.

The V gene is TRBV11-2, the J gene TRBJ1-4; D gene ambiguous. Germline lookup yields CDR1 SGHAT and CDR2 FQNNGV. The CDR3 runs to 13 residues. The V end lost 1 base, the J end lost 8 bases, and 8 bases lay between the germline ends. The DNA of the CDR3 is TGTGCCAGCAGCTTAGTATTAGGGGAAAAACTGTTTTTT. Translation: CASSLVLGEKLFF. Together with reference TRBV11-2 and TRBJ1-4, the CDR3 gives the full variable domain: EAGVAQSPRYKIIEKRQSVAFWCNPISGHATLYWYQQILGQGPKLLIQFQNNGVVDDSQLPKDRFSAERLKGVDSTLKIQPAKLEDSAVYLCASSLVLGEKLFFGSGTQLSVL.

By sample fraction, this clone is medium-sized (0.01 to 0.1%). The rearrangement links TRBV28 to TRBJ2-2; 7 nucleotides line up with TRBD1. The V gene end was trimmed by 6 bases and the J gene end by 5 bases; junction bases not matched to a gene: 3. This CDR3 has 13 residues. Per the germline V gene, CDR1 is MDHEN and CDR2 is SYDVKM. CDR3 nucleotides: TGTGCCAGCAGATTACAGGGGACCGGGGAGCTGTTTTTT. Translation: CASRLQGTGELFF. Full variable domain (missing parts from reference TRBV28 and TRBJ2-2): DVKVTQSSRYLVKRTGEKVFLECVQDMDHENMFWYRQDPGLGLRLIYFSYDVKMKEKGDIPEGYSVSREKKERFSLILESASTNQTSMYLCASRLQGTGELFFGEGSRLTVL.

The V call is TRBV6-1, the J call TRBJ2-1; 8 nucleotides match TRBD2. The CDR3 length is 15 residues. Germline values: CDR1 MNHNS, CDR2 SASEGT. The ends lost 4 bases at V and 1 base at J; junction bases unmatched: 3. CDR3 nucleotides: TGTGCCAGCAGTGTAGCGGGAAGGTCCTACAATGAGCAGTTCTTC. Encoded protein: CASSVAGRSYNEQFF.

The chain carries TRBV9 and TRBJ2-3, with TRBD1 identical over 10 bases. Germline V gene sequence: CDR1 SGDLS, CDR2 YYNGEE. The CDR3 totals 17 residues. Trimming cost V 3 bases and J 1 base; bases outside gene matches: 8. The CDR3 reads CASSASPGTGGTDTQYF. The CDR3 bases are TGTGCCAGCAGCGCCTCCCCCGGGACAGGGGGCACAGATACGCAGTATTTT. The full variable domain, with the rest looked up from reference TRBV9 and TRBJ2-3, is DSGVTQTPKHLITATGQRVTLRCSPRSGDLSVYWYQQSLDQGLQFLIQYYNGEERAKGNILERFSAQQFPDLHSELNLSSLELGDSALYFCASSASPGTGGTDTQYFGPGTRLTVL.

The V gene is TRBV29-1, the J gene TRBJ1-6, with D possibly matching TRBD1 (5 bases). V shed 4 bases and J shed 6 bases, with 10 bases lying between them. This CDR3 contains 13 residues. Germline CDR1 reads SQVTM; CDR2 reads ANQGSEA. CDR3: CSVADRFNSPLHF. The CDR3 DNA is TGCAGCGTTGCAGACAGATTTAATTCACCCCTCCACTTT. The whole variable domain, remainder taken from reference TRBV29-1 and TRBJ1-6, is SAVISQKPSRDICQRGTSLTIQCQVDSQVTMMFWYRQQPGQSLTLIATANQGSEATYESGFVIDKFPISRPNLTFSTLTVSNMSPEDSSIYLCSVADRFNSPLHFGNGTRLTVT.

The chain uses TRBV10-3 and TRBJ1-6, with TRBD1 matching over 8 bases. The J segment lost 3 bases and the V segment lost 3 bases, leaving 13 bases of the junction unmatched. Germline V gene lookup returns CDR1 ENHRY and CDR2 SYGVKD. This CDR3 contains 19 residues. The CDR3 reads CAISESVKTGVSYNSPLHF. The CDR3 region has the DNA TGTGCCATCAGTGAAAGTGTTAAGACAGGGGTAAGCTATAATTCACCCCTCCACTTT.

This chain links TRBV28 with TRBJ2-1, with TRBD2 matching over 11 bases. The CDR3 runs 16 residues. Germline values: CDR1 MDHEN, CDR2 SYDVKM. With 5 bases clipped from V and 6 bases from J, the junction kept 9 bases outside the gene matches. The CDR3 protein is CASSPALAGGPNEQFF. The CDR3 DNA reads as TGTGCCAGCAGTCCCGCTCTAGCGGGAGGACCCAATGAGCAGTTCTTC.

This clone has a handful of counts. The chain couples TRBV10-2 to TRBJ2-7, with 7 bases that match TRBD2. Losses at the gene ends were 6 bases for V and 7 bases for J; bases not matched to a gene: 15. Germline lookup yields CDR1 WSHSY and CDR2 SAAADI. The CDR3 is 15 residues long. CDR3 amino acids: CASSEGGAGLGEQYF. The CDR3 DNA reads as TGCGCCAGCAGCGAGGGAGGGGCGGGATTGGGGGAGCAGTACTTC.